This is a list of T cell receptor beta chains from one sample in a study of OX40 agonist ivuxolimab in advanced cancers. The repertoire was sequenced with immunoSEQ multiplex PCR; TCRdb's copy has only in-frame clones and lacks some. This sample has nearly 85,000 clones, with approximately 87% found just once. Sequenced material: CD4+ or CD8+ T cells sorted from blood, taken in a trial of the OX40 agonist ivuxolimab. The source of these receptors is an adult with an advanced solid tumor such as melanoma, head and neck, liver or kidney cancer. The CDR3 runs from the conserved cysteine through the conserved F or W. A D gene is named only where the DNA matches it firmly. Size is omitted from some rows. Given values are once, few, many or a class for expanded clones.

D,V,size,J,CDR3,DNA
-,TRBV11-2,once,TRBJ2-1,CASTRGDRFYNEQFF,TGTGCCAGCACCCGAGGAGACAGGTTCTACAATGAGCAGTTCTTC
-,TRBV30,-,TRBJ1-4,CAWSVKGPEKLFF,TGTGCCTGGAGTGTCAAAGGGCCAGAAAAACTGTTTTTT
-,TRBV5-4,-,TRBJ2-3,CASSLETGNVADTQYF,TGTGCCAGCAGCTTAGAAACAGGGAACGTCGCAGATACGCAGTATTTT
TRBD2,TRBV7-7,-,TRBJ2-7,CASSETSGGAYEQYF,TGTGCTAGCAGCGAAACTAGCGGGGGGGCCTACGAGCAGTACTTC
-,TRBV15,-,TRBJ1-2,CATSRDSDYWDGYTF,TGTGCCACCAGCAGAGATTCCGACTATTGGGATGGCTACACCTTC
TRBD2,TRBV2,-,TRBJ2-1,CASSEALRERGSSYNEQFF,TGTGCCAGCAGTGAAGCGCTTCGGGAGCGGGGGAGCTCCTACAATGAGCAGTTCTTC
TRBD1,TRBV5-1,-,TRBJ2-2,CASSSYRGVTGELFF,TGCGCCAGCAGCTCATACAGGGGTGTCACCGGGGAGCTGTTTTTT
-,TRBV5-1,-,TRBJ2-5,CASLGPEETQYF,TGCGCCTCCTTGGGACCCGAGGAGACCCAGTACTTC
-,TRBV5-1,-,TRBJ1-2,CASSLAVGNHYGYTF,TGCGCCAGCAGCTTGGCCGTGGGAAACCACTATGGCTACACCTTC
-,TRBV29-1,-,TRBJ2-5,CSVERHQGETQYF,TGCAGCGTTGAGCGGCACCAAGGAGAGACCCAGTACTTC
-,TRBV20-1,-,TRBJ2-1,CSAPRVDEQFF,TGCAGTGCACCCAGGGTGGATGAGCAGTTCTTC
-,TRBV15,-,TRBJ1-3,CATSNPGRAEGNTIYF,TGTGCCACCAGCAACCCGGGGAGGGCGGAGGGAAACACCATATATTTT
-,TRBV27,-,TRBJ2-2,CASSLMTANTGELFF,TGTGCCAGCAGTTTAATGACAGCAAACACCGGGGAGCTGTTTTTT
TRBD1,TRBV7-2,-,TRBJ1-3,CASSFGTGDSGNTIYF,TGTGCCAGCAGCTTCGGAACAGGGGACTCTGGAAACACCATATATTTT
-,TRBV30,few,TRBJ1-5,CAWSVQDSHPNQPQHF,TGTGCCTGGAGTGTACAGGACAGCCACCCAAATCAGCCCCAGCATTTT
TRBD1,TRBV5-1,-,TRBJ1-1,CASSSQGGRTEAFF,TGCGCCAGCAGCAGCCAGGGGGGTAGAACTGAAGCTTTCTTT